The 10 T cell receptor beta chains presented below share a single source sample, sequenced in a study of OX40 agonist ivuxolimab in advanced cancers. Profiling relied on immunoSEQ multiplex PCR, and the TCRdb table lists in-frame clones only, not all of them. The repertoire consists of about 19,000 clones, with over 80% occurring once and the leading ten covering approximately 56%. Material: CD4+ or CD8+ T cells sorted from blood, obtained in a trial of the OX40 agonist ivuxolimab. These receptors came from an adult with an advanced solid tumor such as melanoma, head and neck, liver or kidney cancer.

Turning to this clone: At one end the junction does not follow the germline gene, possibly because of a read error. The chain recombines TRBV7-7 with TRBJ1-1; 7 bases line up with TRBD1. Germline lookup yields CDR1 SSHAT and CDR2 FNYEAQ (reference sequence). The CDR3 runs to 18 residues. The CDR3 DNA reads as TGTGCTAGCAGCTTAGCGCGTCGACAGGGAGGATGGAACACTGAAGCTTTCTTT. Amino acids: CASSLARRQGGWNTEAFF.

V gene TRBV27 combines with J gene TRBJ1-2; no reliable D call. In germline, CDR1 is MNHEY, CDR2 SMNVEV (reference sequence). Trimming took 5 bases from V and 4 from J, leaving 11 bases between them. CDR3 length: 13 amino acids. The CDR3 protein is CASSSQLFYGYTF. DNA for the CDR3: TGTGCCAGCAGTAGTCAGCTCTTCTATGGCTACACCTTC.

The rearrangement links TRBV2 to TRBJ2-1; D call uncertain. CDR1 SNHLY and CDR2 FYNNEI come from the germline V gene. The CDR3 is made up of 13 amino acids. V was trimmed by 3 bases and J by 4 bases, leaving 7 bases between them. CDR3: CASSDDLYNEQFF. CDR3 DNA: TGTGCCAGCAGTGATGACCTATACAATGAGCAGTTCTTC.

The CDR3 DNA reads as TGTGCCAGCAGTTTATCAGGGGACAGCGCCCAGCATTTT. Translating gives CASSLSGDSAQHF. The chain is built from TRBV27 and TRBJ1-5; 7 positions agree with TRBD1. The length of the CDR3 is 13 residues. The V segment lost 0 bases and the J segment 11 bases; nucleotides outside the gene matches: 4. Germline V gene data show CDR1 as MNHEY and CDR2 as SMNVEV (reference sequence).

The chain links TRBV28 to TRBJ2-2, with D uncertain. With 6 bases removed from V and 3 bases from J, the gap between germline ends came to 8 bases. CDR1 MDHEN and CDR2 SYDVKM come from the germline V gene. The CDR3 extends over 13 amino acids. This CDR3 reads CASSPRDTGELFF. As DNA, the CDR3 is TGTGCCAGCAGCCCTCGGGACACCGGGGAGCTGTTTTTT.

CDR3 amino acids: CASSDGGTTEAFF. The CDR3 bases are TGTGCCAGCAGTGATGGGGGGACCACTGAAGCTTTCTTT. The chain is built from TRBV6-1 and TRBJ1-1; the D gene is possibly TRBD1 (5 bases). CDR1 is MNHNS, CDR2 SASEGT, per germline. V was shortened by 3 bases and J by 4 bases, with 9 bases between the two germline ends. There are 13 residues in the CDR3.

This clone has just one count. The chain recombines TRBV9 with TRBJ2-2, with TRBD1 matching over 8 bases. Germline values: CDR1 SGDLS, CDR2 YYNGEE. The length of the CDR3 is 16 residues. The junction had 9 bases not matched to a gene; V was cut back by 4 bases and J by 4 bases. CDR3 region: CASSSDTGGTTGELFF. The CDR3 DNA reads as TGTGCCAGCAGCTCTGACACAGGGGGAACCACCGGGGAGCTGTTTTTT. The full variable domain, completed using reference TRBV9 and TRBJ2-2, is DSGVTQTPKHLITATGQRVTLRCSPRSGDLSVYWYQQSLDQGLQFLIQYYNGEERAKGNILERFSAQQFPDLHSELNLSSLELGDSALYFCASSSDTGGTTGELFFGEGSRLTVL.

The chain is built from TRBV6-1 and TRBJ1-5; 7 bases match TRBD1. CDR1 is MNHNS, CDR2 SASEGT, per germline. The CDR3 contains 15 residues. V dropped 3 bases and J dropped 2; count of bases not matched to a gene: 4. The CDR3 here is CASSEIDRGNQPQHF. CDR3 bases: TGTGCCAGCAGTGAGATAGACAGGGGCAATCAGCCCCAGCATTTT.

The CDR3 loop is CASSTGGVETQYF. In nucleotides, the CDR3 is TGTGCCAGCAGCACAGGGGGCGTTGAGACCCAGTACTTC. V usage is TRBV6-1 and J usage is TRBJ2-5; 9 bases agree with TRBD1. V was clipped by 6 bases and J by 5 bases; unmatched bases: 4. Germline V gives CDR1 MNHNS, CDR2 SASEGT. This CDR3 comprises 13 residues.

The rearrangement links TRBV7-7 to TRBJ2-1, with D maybe TRBD1 (6 bases). V lost 3 bases to trimming and J lost 10 bases, with 13 bases between them. The CDR3 contains 13 residues. In germline, CDR1 is SSHAT, CDR2 FNYEAQ (reference sequence). CDR3 nucleotides: TGTGCCAGCAGCTTGACAGGTTCAGGGGAGCAGTTCTTC. Amino acids: CASSLTGSGEQFF. The whole variable domain, remainder taken from reference TRBV7-7 and TRBJ2-1, is GAGVSQSPRYKVTKRGQDVTLRCDPISSHATLYWYQQALGQGPEFLTYFNYEAQPDKSGLPSDRFSAERPEGSISTLTIQRTEQRDSAMYRCASSLTGSGEQFFGPGTRLTVL.